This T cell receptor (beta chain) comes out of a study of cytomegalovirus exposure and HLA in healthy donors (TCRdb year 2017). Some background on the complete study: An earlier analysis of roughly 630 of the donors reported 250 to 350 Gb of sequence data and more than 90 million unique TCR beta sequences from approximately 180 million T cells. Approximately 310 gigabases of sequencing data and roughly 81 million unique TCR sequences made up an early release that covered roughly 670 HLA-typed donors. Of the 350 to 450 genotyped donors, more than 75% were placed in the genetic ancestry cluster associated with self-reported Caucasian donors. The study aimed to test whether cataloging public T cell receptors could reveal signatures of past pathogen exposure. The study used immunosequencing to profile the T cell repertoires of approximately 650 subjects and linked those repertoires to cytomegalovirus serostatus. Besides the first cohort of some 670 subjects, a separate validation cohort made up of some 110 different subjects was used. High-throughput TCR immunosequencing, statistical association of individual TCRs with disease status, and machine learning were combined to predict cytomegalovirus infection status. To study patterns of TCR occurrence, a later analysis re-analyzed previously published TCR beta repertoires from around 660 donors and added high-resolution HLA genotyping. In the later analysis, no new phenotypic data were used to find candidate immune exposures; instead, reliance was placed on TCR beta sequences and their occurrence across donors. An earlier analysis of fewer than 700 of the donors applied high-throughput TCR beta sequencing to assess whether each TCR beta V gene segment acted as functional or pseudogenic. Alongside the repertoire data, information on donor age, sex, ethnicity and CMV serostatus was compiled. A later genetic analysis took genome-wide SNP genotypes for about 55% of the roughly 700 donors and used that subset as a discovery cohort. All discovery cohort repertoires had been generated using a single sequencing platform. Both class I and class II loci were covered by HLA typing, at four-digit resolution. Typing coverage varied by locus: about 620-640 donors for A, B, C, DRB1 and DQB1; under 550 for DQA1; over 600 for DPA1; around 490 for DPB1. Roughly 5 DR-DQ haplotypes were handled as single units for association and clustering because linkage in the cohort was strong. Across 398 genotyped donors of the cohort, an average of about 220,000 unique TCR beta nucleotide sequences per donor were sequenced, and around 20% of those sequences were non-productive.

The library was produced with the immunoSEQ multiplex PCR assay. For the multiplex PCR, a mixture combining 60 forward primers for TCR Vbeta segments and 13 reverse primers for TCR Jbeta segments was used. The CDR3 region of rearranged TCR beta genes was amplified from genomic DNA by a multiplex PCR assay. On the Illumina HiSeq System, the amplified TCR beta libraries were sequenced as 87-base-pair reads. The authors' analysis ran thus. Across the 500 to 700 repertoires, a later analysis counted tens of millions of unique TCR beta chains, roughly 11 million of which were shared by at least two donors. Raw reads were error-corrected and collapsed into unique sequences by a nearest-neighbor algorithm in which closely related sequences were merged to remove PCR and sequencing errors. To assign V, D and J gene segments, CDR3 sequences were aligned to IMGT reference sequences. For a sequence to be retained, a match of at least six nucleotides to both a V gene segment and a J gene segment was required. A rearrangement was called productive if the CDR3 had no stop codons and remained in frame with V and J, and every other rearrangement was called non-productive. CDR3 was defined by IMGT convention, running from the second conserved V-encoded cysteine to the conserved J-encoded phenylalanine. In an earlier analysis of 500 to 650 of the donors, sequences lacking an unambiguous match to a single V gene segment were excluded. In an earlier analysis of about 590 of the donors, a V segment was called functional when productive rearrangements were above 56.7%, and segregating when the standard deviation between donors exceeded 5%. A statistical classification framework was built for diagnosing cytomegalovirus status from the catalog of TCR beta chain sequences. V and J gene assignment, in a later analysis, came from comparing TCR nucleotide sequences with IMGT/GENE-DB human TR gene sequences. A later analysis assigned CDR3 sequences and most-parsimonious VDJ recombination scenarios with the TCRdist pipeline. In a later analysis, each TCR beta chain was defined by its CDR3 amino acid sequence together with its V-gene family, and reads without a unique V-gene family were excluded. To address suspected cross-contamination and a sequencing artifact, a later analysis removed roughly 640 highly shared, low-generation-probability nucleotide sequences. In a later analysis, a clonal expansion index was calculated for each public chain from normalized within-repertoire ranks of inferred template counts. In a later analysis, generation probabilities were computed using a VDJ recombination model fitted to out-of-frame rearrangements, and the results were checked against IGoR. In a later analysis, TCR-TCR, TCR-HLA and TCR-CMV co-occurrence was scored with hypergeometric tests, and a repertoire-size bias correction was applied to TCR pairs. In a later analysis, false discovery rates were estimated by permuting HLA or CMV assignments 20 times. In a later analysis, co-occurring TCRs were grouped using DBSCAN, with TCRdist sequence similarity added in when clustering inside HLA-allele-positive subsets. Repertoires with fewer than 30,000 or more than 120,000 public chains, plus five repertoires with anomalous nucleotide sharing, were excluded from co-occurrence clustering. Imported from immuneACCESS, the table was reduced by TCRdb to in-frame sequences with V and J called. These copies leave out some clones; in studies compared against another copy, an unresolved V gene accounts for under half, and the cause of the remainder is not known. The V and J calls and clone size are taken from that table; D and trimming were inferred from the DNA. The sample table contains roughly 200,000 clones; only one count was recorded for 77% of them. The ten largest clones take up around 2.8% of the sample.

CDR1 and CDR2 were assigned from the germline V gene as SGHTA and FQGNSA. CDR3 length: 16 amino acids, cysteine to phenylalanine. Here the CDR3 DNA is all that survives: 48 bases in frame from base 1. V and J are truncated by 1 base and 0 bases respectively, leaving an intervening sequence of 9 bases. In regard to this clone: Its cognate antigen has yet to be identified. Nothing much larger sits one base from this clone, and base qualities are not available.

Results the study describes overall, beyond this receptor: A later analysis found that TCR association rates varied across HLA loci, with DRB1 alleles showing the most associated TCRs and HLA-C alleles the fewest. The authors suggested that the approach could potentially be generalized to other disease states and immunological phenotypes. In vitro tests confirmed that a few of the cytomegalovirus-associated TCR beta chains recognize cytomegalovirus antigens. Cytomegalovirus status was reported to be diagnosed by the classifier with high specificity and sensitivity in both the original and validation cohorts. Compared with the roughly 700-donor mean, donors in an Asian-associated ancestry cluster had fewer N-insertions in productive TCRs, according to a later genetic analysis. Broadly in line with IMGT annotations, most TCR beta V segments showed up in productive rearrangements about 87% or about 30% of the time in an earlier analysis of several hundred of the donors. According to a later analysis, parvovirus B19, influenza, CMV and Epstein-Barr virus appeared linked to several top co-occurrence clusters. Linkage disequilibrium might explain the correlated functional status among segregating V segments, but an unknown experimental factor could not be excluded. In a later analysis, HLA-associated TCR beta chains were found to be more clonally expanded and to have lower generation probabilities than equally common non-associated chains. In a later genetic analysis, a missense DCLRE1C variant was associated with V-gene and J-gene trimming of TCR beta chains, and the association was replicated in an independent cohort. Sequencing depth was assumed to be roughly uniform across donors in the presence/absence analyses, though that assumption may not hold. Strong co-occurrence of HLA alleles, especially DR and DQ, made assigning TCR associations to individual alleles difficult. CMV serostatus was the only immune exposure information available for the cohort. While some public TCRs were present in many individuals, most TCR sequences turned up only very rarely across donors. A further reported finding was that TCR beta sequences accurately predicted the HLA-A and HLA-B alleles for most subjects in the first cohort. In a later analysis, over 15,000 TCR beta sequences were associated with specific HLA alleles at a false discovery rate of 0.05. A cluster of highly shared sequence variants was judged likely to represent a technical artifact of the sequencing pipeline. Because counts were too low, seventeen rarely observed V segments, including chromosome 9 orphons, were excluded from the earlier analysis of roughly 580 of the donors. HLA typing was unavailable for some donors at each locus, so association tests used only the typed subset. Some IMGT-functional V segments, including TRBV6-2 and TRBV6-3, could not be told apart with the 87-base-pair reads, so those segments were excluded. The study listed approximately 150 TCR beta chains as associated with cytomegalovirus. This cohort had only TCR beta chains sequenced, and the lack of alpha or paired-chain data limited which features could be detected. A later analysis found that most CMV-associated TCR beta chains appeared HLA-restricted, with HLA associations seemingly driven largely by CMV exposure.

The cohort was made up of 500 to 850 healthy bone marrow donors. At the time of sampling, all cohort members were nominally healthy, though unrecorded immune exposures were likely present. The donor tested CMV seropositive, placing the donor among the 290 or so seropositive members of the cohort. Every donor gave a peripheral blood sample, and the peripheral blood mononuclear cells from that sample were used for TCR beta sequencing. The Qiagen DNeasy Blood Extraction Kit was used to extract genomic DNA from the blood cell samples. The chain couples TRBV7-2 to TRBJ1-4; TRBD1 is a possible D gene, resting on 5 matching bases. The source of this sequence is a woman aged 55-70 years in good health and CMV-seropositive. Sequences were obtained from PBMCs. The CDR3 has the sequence CASSLVGGPTNEKLFF. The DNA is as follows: TGTGCCAGCAGCTTAGTCGGGGGACCAACTAATGAAAAACTGTTTTTT.